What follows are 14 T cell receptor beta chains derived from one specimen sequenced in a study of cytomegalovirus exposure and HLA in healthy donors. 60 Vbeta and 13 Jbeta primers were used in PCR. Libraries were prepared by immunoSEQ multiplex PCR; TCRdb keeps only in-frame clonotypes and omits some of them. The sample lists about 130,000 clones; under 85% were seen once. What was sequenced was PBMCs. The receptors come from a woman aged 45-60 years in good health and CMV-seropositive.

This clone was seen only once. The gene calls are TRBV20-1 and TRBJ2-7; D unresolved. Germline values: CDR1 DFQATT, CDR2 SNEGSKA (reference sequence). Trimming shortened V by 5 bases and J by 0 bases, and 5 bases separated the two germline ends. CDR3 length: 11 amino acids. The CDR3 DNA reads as TGCAGTGCTTCGAGCTCCTACGAGCAGTACTTC. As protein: CSASSSYEQYF.

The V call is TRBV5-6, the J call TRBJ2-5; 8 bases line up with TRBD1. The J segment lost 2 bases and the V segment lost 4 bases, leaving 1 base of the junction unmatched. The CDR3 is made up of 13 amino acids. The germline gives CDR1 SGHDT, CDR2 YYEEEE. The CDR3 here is CASSGDRQETQYF. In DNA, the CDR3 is TGTGCCAGCAGCGGGGACAGGCAAGAGACCCAGTACTTC.

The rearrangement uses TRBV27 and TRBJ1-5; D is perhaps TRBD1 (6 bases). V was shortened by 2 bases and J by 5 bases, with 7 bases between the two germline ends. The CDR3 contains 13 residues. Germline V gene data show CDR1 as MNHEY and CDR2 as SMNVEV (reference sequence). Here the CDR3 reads CASSLEGDQPQHF. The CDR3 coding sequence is TGTGCCAGCAGTTTAGAGGGGGATCAGCCCCAGCATTTT.

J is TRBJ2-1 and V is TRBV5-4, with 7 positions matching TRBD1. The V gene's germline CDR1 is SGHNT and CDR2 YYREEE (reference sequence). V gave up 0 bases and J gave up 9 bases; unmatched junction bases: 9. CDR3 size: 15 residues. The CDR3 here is CASSLGAGGYIEQFF. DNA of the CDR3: TGTGCCAGCAGCTTGGGGGCAGGGGGTTATATTGAGCAGTTCTTC.

CDR3 sequence reads: CASSLGANGYTF. The CDR3 coding sequence is TGTGCCAGCAGCTTGGGGGCCAACGGCTACACCTTC. This chain links TRBV5-6 with TRBJ1-2; D ambiguous. V dropped 0 bases and J dropped 8 bases, with 8 bases sitting between them. CDR1 and CDR2 (germline): SGHDT, YYEEEE. The CDR3 spans 12 residues.

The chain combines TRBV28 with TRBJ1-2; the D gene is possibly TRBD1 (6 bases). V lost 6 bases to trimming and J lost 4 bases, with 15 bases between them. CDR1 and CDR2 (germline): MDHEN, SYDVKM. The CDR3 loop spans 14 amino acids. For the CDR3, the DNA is TGTGCCAGCAGGGATGGACAGAGAGCCTATGGCTACACCTTC. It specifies CASRDGQRAYGYTF.

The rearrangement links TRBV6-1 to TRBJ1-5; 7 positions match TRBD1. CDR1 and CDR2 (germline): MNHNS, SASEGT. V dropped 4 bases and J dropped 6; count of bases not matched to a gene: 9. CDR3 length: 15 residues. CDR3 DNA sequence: TGTGCCAGCAGTGCGTACGGACAGGTCAGTCAGCCCCAGCATTTT. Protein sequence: CASSAYGQVSQPQHF.

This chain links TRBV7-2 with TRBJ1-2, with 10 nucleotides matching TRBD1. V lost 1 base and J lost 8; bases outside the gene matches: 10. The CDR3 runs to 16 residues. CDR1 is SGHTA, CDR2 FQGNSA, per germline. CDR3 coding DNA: TGTGCCAGCAGCTTAGTGGGGACAGGGGTAAATCAAGGCTACACCTTC. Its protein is CASSLVGTGVNQGYTF.

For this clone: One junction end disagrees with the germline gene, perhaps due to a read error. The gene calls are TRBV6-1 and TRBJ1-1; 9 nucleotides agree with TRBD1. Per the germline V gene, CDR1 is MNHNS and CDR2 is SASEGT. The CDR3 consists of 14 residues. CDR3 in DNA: TGTGCCAGCAGCCGGACAGGGGTGAACTCTGAAGCTTTCTTT. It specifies CASSRTGVNSEAFF.

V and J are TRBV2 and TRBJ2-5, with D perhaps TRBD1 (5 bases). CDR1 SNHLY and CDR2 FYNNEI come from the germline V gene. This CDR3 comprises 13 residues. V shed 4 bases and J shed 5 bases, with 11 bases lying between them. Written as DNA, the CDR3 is TGTGCCAGCAGTGGCAGGGTATTCGAGACCCAGTACTTC. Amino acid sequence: CASSGRVFETQYF.

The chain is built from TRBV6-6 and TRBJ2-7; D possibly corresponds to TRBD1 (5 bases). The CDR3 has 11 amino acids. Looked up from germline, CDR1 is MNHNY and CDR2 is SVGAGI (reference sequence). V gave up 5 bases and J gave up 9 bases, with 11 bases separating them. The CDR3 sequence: CASSAGISQYF. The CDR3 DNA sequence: TGTGCCAGCAGTGCAGGGATCTCGCAGTACTTC.

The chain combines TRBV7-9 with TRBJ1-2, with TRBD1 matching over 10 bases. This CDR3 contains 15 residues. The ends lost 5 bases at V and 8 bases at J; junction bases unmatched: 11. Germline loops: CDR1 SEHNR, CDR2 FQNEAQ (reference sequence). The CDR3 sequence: CASSIGIGDRGGYTF. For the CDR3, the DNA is TGTGCCAGCAGCATAGGGATAGGGGACAGGGGCGGCTACACCTTC.

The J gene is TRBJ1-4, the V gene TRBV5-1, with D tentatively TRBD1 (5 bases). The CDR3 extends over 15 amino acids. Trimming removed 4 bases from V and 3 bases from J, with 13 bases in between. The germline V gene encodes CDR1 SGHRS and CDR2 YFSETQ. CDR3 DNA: TGCGCCAGCAGCCGGGCTGTGACAGCTAATGAAAAACTGTTTTTT. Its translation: CASSRAVTANEKLFF. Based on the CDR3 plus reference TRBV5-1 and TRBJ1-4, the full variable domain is KAGVTQTPRYLIKTRGQQVTLSCSPISGHRSVSWYQQTPGQGLQFLFEYFSETQRNKGNFPGRFSGRQFSNSRSEMNVSTLELGDSALYLCASSRAVTANEKLFFGSGTQLSVL.

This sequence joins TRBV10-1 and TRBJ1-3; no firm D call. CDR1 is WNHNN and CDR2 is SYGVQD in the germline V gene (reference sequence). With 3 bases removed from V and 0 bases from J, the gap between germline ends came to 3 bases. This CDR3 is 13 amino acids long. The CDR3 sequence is CASSDISGNTIYF. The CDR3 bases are TGCGCCAGCAGTGACATCTCTGGAAACACCATATATTTT.